These 4 T cell receptor beta chains originate from one sample sequenced in a study of blood T cell repertoires in COVID-19. Sequencing was performed with immunoSEQ multiplex PCR; in TCRdb, only in-frame clones are kept and a portion is missing. The sample carries 300,000 to 400,000 clones, 85% to 90% recorded once. Sequenced input: peripheral blood. The receptors were gathered from a woman between 45 and 60 years old with active or convalescent COVID-19.

V usage is TRBV19 and J usage is TRBJ1-2, with TRBD1 matching over 9 bases. The V segment lost 8 bases and the J segment 8 bases; nucleotides outside the gene matches: 6. The germline CDR1 and CDR2 sequences are LNHDA and SQIVND (reference sequence). The CDR3 spans 12 residues. Here the CDR3 reads CASRDRAEGYTF. In nucleotides, the CDR3 is TGTGCCAGTCGGGACAGGGCGGAAGGCTACACCTTC.

The chain employs TRBV12-3 or TRBV12-4 and TRBJ2-5, with TRBD1 as a possible D gene (6 bases). This CDR3 is 12 amino acids long. V lost 10 bases and J lost 4, with 13 bases in between. The DNA for the CDR3 is TGTGCCACCTCAACAGGGTTAGAGACCCAGTACTTC. Protein sequence: CATSTGLETQYF.

The gene calls are TRBV11-2 and TRBJ2-1; D might be TRBD1 (5 bases). Germline CDR1 and CDR2: SGHAT and FQNNGV. V was clipped by 5 bases and J by 6 bases, with 17 bases between them. CDR3 length: 15 amino acids. For the CDR3, the DNA is TGTGCCAGCAGCCTGGAGAGTGGTAGGGGCAATGAGCAGTTCTTC. Its protein is CASSLESGRGNEQFF.

The gene calls are TRBV7-8 and TRBJ2-7; weak D call: TRBD1 (6 bases). Looked up from germline, CDR1 is SGHVS and CDR2 is FQNEAQ. This CDR3 has 17 residues. With 5 bases removed from V and 0 bases from J, the gap between germline ends came to 20 bases. CDR3 amino acids: CASSLPRAGADSYEQYF. CDR3 in DNA: TGTGCCAGCAGCCTCCCCAGGGCAGGGGCCGACTCCTACGAGCAGTACTTC.